The 3 T cell receptor beta chains below come from one sample, sequenced in a study of Ad26.COV2.S vaccination and SARS-CoV-2 variants. Indicated treatment: 19 received Ad26.COV2.S at low or high dose, single or two shots; about 5 received placebo; per-sample allocation not given. Each sample was drawn 63 days after the first injection (of vaccine or placebo). Libraries were prepared by immunoSEQ multiplex PCR; TCRdb keeps only in-frame clonotypes and omits some of them. Of about 320,000 clones in the sample, about 86% were seen once. The input for sequencing was peripheral blood, taken in a trial of Ad26.COV2.S vaccine versus placebo. These receptors all come from a person between 18 and 65 years old who received the Ad26.COV2.S COVID-19 vaccine or a placebo.

This clone has a handful of counts. V and J are TRBV7-2 and TRBJ1-3; D unclear. The CDR3 covers 16 residues. Germline V CDR1 and CDR2: SGHTA, FQGNSA. Trimming took off 0 bases at V and 5 bases at J, with 14 bases between the two ends. CDR3 sequence: CASSLAEGGKRNTIYF. In DNA, the CDR3 is TGTGCCAGCAGCTTAGCGGAGGGAGGCAAAAGAAACACCATATATTTT.

The chain is built from TRBV7-6 and TRBJ1-2; possible D gene TRBD1, 5 bases. This CDR3 region has 17 residues. With 5 bases removed from V and 2 bases from J, the gap between germline ends came to 21 bases. The germline V gene encodes CDR1 SGHVS and CDR2 FNYEAQ. CDR3 DNA sequence: TGTGCCAGCAGCCCCGGGACCCCATGGGCCTTAAACTATGGCTACACCTTC. Translated, it gives CASSPGTPWALNYGYTF.

The chain combines TRBV9 with TRBJ1-4, with D tentatively TRBD1 (5 bases). The CDR3 extends over 15 amino acids. Trimming pared 0 bases from V and 10 bases from J, leaving 16 bases between. Germline CDR1 reads SGDLS; CDR2 reads YYNGEE. The CDR3 sequence is CASSVDTGPWGKLFF. The CDR3 DNA follows: TGTGCCAGCAGCGTAGACACAGGCCCCTGGGGAAAACTGTTTTTT. The variable domain in full, completed from reference TRBV9 and TRBJ1-4, reads DSGVTQTPKHLITATGQRVTLRCSPRSGDLSVYWYQQSLDQGLQFLIQYYNGEERAKGNILERFSAQQFPDLHSELNLSSLELGDSALYFCASSVDTGPWGKLFFGSGTQLSVL.